Detailed here is one T cell receptor (beta chain). Its binding antigen is unknown. No clone much larger than this one lies a single base away; base qualities are absent. TCRbeta CDR3 regions were amplified from genomic DNA by means of the immunoSEQ Assay, a bias-controlled multiplex PCR. As for how the authors treated the data: The number of nucleated cells in each sample was estimated by amplification of reference gene primers within the assay. To quantify the absolute abundance of each unique TCRbeta CDR3 rearrangement, sequence reads were collapsed and filtered. For each sample, productive Simpson clonality was calculated as the square root of Simpson's diversity index over productive rearrangements. Imported from immuneACCESS, the table was reduced by TCRdb to in-frame sequences with V and J called. These copies leave out some clones; in studies compared against another copy, an unresolved V gene accounts for under half, and the cause of the remainder is not known. V, J and clone size were drawn from that table, and D and trimming were deduced from the DNA. Here the sample has approximately 280,000 clones; around 89% occur a single time. The top ten constitute roughly an eighth of the sample.

Trimming accounts for 5 bases at V and 8 bases at J, while the number of junction bases matched to no gene is 5. Reading the germline V gene gives CDR1 SGHTA and CDR2 FQGNSA. The CDR3 numbers 12 residues from cysteine through phenylalanine. Here the CDR3 DNA is all that survives: 36 bases in frame from base 1. The collaborating institutions used their own protocols to collect whole blood in K2EDTA tubes. For TCRbeta analysis, collaborators shipped samples as frozen whole blood, isolated PBMCs, or DNA extracted from either of those sample types. These data are taken from a study of blood T cell repertoires in COVID-19 (dated by TCRdb to between 2020 and 2021). Study-wide context: The collaborator samples originated in the United States, Italy and Spain and spanned the acute and convalescent phases of COVID-19. The prospective study material was composed of cDNA or gDNA derived from T cells, B-cell-depleted T cells, or PBMCs. The dataset comprised deeply sampled blood TCRbeta repertoires from subjects exposed to, actively infected with, or recovered from COVID-19. A freely available public database, intended as a resource for researchers studying the immune response to SARS-CoV-2, is where the repertoires were released. The samples were drawn from two sources: the first 160 participants of the ongoing ImmuneRACE study, and over 1,000 subjects contributed by 6 global collaborators. Nearly every sample came with metadata listing a de-identified subject ID, COVID-19 status, age in years and sex. HLA class I and class II types, where available, came from metadata supplied by the sample provider rather than from assay-based typing.

General study outcomes and caveats: The quantity of clinical and demographic metadata differed by source and by participant and was supplied without curation.

The V and J segments used are TRBV7-2 and TRBJ1-2; 7 central nucleotides agree with TRBD1. The sequence came from a woman aged 60-75 years with acute or convalescent COVID-19. The sequenced sample was peripheral blood. At the DNA level, the sequence is TGTGCCAGCAGCCCCAGACAGGGCGGCTACACCTTC. Translation gives CASSPRQGGYTF.